The T cell receptor beta chain under discussion was sequenced for a study of breast tumors, draining lymph nodes, adjacent tissues. Study-wide results and caveats: Tumor TCR diversity was below lymph nodes but above nontumor tissue. Tumor and nontumor repertoires were significantly more similar in luminal-like than in basal-like breast cancer.

This clonotype was observed many times. Its antigen is currently unknown. The V gene lost 6 bases and the J gene lost 5 bases, with 11 bases spanning the gap. This CDR3 spans 14 amino acids. The germline CDR1 and CDR2 sequences are SGHVS and FQNEAQ. TCRdb itself ran the multiplex PCR reads through MiXCR, one entry per CDR3 protein. The table has 120,000 or so distinct CDR3 sequences, 15% to 20% seen once. Samples came from axillary lymph nodes draining the breast cancer. The chain joins TRBV7-8 to TRBJ1-6, with D maybe TRBD1 (5 bases). This receptor was obtained from a female donor with breast cancer. Some clones in this sample may be carry-over from other donors' samples. Sequencing input: axillary lymph node tissue. The CDR3: CASRTGTDNSPLHF. In nucleotides, the CDR3 is TGTGCCAGCAGGACCGGGACGGATAATTCACCCCTCCACTTT.